This T cell receptor (beta chain) comes out of a study of response to subunit inactivated influenza vaccine. Using its own MiXCR run on the RT-PCR reads, TCRdb lists one record per CDR3 protein. Found here are roughly 520,000 distinct CDR3 sequences, about 25% of them singletons; the top ten hold approximately 2%. Trimming cost V 6 bases and J 5 bases, with 14 bases left between them. Looked up from germline, CDR1 is MNHEY and CDR2 is SVGEGT. The CDR3 is 14 amino acids. The receptor's source is a man aged 45-65 years who received an inactivated influenza vaccine. This sequence joins TRBV6-2 or TRBV6-3 and TRBJ2-1; D is unresolved. This specimen was CD4+ T cells sorted from PBMCs, taken around 5 days after vaccination. The CDR3 nucleotides are TGTGCCAGCAGACGCCCGGGCCCGGACAATGAGCAGTTCTTC. Amino acid sequence: CASRRPGPDNEQFF.